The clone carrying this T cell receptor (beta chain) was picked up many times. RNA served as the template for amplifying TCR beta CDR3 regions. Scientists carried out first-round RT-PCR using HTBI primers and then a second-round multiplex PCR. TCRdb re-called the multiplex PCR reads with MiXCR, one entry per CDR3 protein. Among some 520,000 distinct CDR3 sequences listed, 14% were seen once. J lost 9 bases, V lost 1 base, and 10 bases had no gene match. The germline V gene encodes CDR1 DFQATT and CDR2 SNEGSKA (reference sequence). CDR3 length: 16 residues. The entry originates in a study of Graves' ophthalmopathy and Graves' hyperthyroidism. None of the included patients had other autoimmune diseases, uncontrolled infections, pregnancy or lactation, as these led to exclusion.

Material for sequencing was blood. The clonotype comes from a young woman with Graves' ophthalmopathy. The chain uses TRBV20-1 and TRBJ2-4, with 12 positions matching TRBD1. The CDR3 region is CSARAPGQGARGIQYF. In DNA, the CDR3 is TGCAGTGCTAGAGCACCGGGACAGGGGGCAAGAGGCATTCAGTACTTC.